This is a list of T cell receptor beta chains from one sample in a study of spatial heterogeneity in lung cancer. Each CDR3 protein is one row after TCRdb ran MiXCR on the 5' RACE reads. The sample carries around 10,000 distinct CDR3 sequences, roughly 4.3% recorded once. The sample here was normal lung tissue next to the tumor, taken at surgery. The receptors shown here come from a male donor with early-stage non-small cell lung cancer. The CDR3 runs from the conserved cysteine through the conserved F or W. D genes are given only for firm matches. Not all rows give a size; the values are once, few, many and, for expanded clones, a class.

>TRBJ2-1|-|14|many|TRBV28
CASSSEDNYNEQFF
TGTGCCAGCAGTTCCGAAGACAATTACAATGAGCAGTTCTTC
>TRBJ2-5|-|14|many|TRBV6-5
CASSPRQSKETQYF
TGTGCCAGCAGCCCTCGACAGAGTAAAGAGACCCAGTACTTC
>TRBJ2-3|-|11|many|TRBV29-1
CSVQGSDTQYF
TGCAGCGTTCAGGGTTCCGATACGCAGTATTTT
>TRBJ1-1|-|14|many|TRBV7-9
CASSFKGMNTEAFF
TGTGCCAGCAGCTTTAAGGGAATGAACACTGAAGCTTTCTTT
>TRBJ2-2|TRBD1|15|medium-sized|TRBV6-6
CASSFGQGLDGELFF
TGTGCCAGCAGCTTCGGACAGGGGCTTGACGGGGAGCTGTTTTTT
>TRBJ1-1|-|14|many|TRBV5-4
CASSLRQKDTEAFF
TGTGCCAGCAGCCTCCGACAGAAAGACACTGAAGCTTTCTTT
>TRBJ2-3|-|15|-|TRBV2
CASSAYFRGTDTQYF
TGTGCCAGCAGTGCCTATTTTCGGGGCACAGATACGCAGTATTTT
>TRBJ2-7|-|15|many|TRBV28
CASNQLRAGSNEQYF
TGTGCCAGCAACCAACTTCGCGCGGGATCGAACGAGCAGTACTTC
>TRBJ2-1|TRBD2|14|many|TRBV20-1
CSAGRGSSYNEQFF
TGCAGTGCTGGGCGGGGGAGCTCCTACAATGAGCAGTTCTTC
>TRBJ2-7|TRBD2|16|many|TRBV4-1
CASSQAVREDSYEQYF
TGCGCCAGCAGCCAAGCAGTACGGGAGGACTCCTACGAGCAGTACTTC
>TRBJ1-2|TRBD1|16|medium-sized|TRBV11-1
CASSQRGQGQTDGYTF
TGTGCCAGCAGCCAAAGGGGACAGGGGCAAACGGATGGCTACACCTTC
>TRBJ2-1|TRBD2|16|many|TRBV6-5
CASSPQTSGNKNEQFF
TGTGCCAGCAGTCCCCAGACTAGCGGGAATAAAAATGAGCAGTTCTTC
>TRBJ2-3|-|14|many|TRBV7-9
CASSLQGRTDTQYF
TGTGCCAGCAGCTTACAGGGACGCACAGATACGCAGTATTTT
>TRBJ2-3|TRBD2|14|medium-sized|TRBV20-1
CSARDKGGGMTQYF
TGCAGTGCTAGAGATAAGGGCGGGGGGATGACGCAGTATTTT
>TRBJ2-3|-|14|many|TRBV28
CASSSSGGTDTQYF
TGTGCCAGCAGTTCTTCAGGGGGCACAGATACGCAGTATTTT
>TRBJ2-1|-|15|many|TRBV18
CASSPWDKTYNEQFF
TGTGCCAGCTCACCCTGGGACAAAACCTACAATGAGCAGTTCTTC
>TRBJ2-3|-|14|many|TRBV5-6
CASILGFATDTQYF
TGTGCCAGCATTCTGGGATTCGCCACAGATACGCAGTATTTT
>TRBJ1-1|-|14|many|TRBV5-1
CASSLTGQPGEAFF
TGCGCCAGCAGCTTGACTGGACAGCCCGGTGAAGCTTTCTTT
>TRBJ2-1|-|16|many|TRBV4-3
CASSQEVGSRYNEQFF
TGCGCCAGCAGCCAAGAGGTTGGCTCCAGATACAATGAGCAGTTCTTC
>TRBJ2-7|-|14|medium-sized|TRBV20-1
CSALGGASTYEQYF
TGCAGTGCCCTTGGAGGGGCAAGTACCTACGAGCAGTACTTC
>TRBJ2-1|-|17|many|TRBV4-1
CASSQLFPGGEYNEQFF
TGCGCCAGCAGCCAATTATTCCCGGGGGGCGAGTACAATGAGCAGTTCTTC
>TRBJ2-1|-|13|-|TRBV7-9
CASSPLGLGEQFF
TGTGCCAGCAGCCCCCTAGGGTTAGGTGAGCAGTTCTTC
>TRBJ2-1|-|13|medium-sized|TRBV12-3/TRBV12-4
CASTLRSDGEQFF
TGTGCCAGCACCCTGAGGAGCGATGGTGAGCAGTTCTTC
>TRBJ2-2|-|15|medium-sized|TRBV19
CASSKAGLNTGELFF
TGTGCCAGTAGTAAGGCGGGCCTGAACACCGGGGAGCTGTTTTTT
>TRBJ2-5|-|16|medium-sized|TRBV5-6
CASGYLRGMPQETQYF
TGTGCCAGCGGTTATTTGAGAGGGATGCCCCAAGAGACCCAGTACTTC
>TRBJ2-1|-|11|many|TRBV7-2
CASSLVNEQFF
TGTGCCAGCAGCTTAGTGAATGAGCAGTTCTTC
>TRBJ1-2|TRBD1|13|many|TRBV28
CASTIDRVSGYTF
TGTGCCAGCACCATTGACAGGGTGTCTGGCTACACCTTC
>TRBJ1-1|TRBD1|16|few|TRBV29-1
CSVVPGTGEWYTEAFF
TGCAGCGTTGTTCCCGGGACAGGGGAGTGGTACACTGAAGCTTTCTTT
>TRBJ2-3|-|16|few|TRBV5-5
CASSLARGGGTDTQYF
TGTGCCAGCAGCTTGGCGAGGGGAGGGGGGACAGATACGCAGTATTTT
>TRBJ1-1|TRBD1|16|few|TRBV11-2
CASSSLRTGSSTEAFF
TGTGCCAGCAGCTCGCTAAGGACAGGGTCTAGCACTGAAGCTTTCTTT
>TRBJ1-3|-|16|many|TRBV19
CATQGTDVSSGNTIYF
TGTGCCACCCAGGGCACGGACGTAAGCTCTGGAAACACCATATATTTT
>TRBJ1-6|-|15|many|TRBV4-1
CASSQDALVNSPLHF
TGCGCCAGCAGCCAAGATGCCCTGGTGAATTCACCCCTCCACTTT
>TRBJ2-7|TRBD1|15|many|TRBV27
CASSRTGTGGYEQYF
TGTGCCAGCAGTCGAACGGGGACAGGGGGCTACGAGCAGTACTTC